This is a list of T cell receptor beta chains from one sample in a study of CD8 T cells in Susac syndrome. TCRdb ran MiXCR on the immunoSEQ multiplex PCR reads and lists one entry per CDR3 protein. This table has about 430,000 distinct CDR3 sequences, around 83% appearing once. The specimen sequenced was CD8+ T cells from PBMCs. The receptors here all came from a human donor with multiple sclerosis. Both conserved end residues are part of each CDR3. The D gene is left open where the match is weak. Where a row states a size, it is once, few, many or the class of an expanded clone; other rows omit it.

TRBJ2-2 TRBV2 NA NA TGTGCCGGCAATGGACAGACCGGGGAGCTGTTTTTT CAGNGQTGELFF
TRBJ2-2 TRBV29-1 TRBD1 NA TGCAGCGTTTCCAACCAGGGGGCCGGGGAGCTGTTTTTT CSVSNQGAGELFF
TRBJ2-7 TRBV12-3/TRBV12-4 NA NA TGTGCCAGCAGTCCCTCCGGGACACCATCCTACGAGCAGTACTTC CASSPSGTPSYEQYF
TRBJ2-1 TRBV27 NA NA TGTGCCAGCAGTTTATTCGACAGGTACAATGAGCAGTTCTTC CASSLFDRYNEQFF
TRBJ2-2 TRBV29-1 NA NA TGCAGCGCCCCCCCGGGGGTGGCGGGTACCGGGGAGCTGTTTTTT CSAPPGVAGTGELFF
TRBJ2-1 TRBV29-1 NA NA TGCAGCGTTGAAGGGGGGTCTTGGGCCCCCAGTTACAATGAGCAGTTCTTC CSVEGGSWAPSYNEQFF
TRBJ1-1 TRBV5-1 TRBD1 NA TGCGCCAGCGAGCTGGGAGCAGGGGGCACTGAAGCTTTCTTT CASELGAGGTEAFF
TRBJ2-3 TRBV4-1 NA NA TGCGCCAGCAGCCGGGACTTCACAGATACGCAGTATTTT CASSRDFTDTQYF
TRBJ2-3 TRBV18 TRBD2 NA TGTGCCAGCTCACCCCTCCGGCGGGGGGGCACTAGCACAGATACGCAGTATTTT CASSPLRRGGTSTDTQYF
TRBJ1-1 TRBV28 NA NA TGTGCCAGCAGTTTTGATGTAAACACAATGAACACTGAAGCTTTCTTT CASSFDVNTMNTEAFF
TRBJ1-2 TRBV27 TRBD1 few TGTGCCAGCAGGGCACTGGGACAGGGCGGAGGCTACACCTTC CASRALGQGGGYTF
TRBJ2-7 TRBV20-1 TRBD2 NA TGCAGTGCTAGATCTAGCGGGAGTCATATCTACGAGCAGTACTTC CSARSSGSHIYEQYF
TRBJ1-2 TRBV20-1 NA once TGCAGTGCCCTCTTCGGTAACTATGGCTACACCTTC CSALFGNYGYTF